This T cell receptor beta chain derives from a study of CD8+ T cells in alopecia areata. Overall study results and limits: It was lesional scalp, especially alopecia totalis/universalis, that showed higher clonality than normal scalp.

The authors extracted RNA and reverse transcribed it into cDNA as the sequencing template. Profiling relied on immunoSEQ multiplex PCR, and the TCRdb table lists in-frame clones only, not all of them. The sample records over 90,000 clones, roughly half being singletons. CDR1 and CDR2 (germline): MNHEY, SVGAGI. This CDR3 is 16 amino acids long. The V and J ends lost 0 bases and 4 bases respectively, with 13 bases between them. From PBMCs, CD4+ and CD8+ T cells were sorted. Comments on this clone: Its antigen is not known.

This TCR was sampled from a human donor in good health. Sequenced input: CD4+ T cells sorted from blood. The J gene is TRBJ2-1, the V gene TRBV6-5, with D perhaps matching TRBD2 (6 bases). The CDR3 DNA sequence: TGTGCCAGCAGTTACTCTACTAGCCACAGATACAATGAGCAGTTCTTC. This gives the protein CASSYSTSHRYNEQFF.